This T cell receptor beta chain was captured by sequencing in a study of long-term antiretroviral therapy in people with HIV. Assay version v3.0 of immunoSEQ was used, and it was run at survey level. Measured with immunoSEQ multiplex PCR; TCRdb has only the in-frame clones, and not every one. The sample lists around 25,000 clones; roughly 82% were seen once. This CDR3 is 11 amino acids long. Germline V gene lookup returns CDR1 SGHDT and CDR2 YYEEEE. The V and J ends lost 7 bases and 1 base respectively, with 2 bases between them. The sequencing used unsorted PBMCs, collected 1.1 years before starting antiretroviral therapy. The genes are TRBV5-6 and TRBJ2-2; no firm D call. This clonotype was sampled from a woman aged 25 to 39 with HIV. This chain's CDR3 is CASQNTGELFF. The CDR3 nucleotides are TGTGCCAGCCAGAACACCGGGGAGCTGTTTTTT.